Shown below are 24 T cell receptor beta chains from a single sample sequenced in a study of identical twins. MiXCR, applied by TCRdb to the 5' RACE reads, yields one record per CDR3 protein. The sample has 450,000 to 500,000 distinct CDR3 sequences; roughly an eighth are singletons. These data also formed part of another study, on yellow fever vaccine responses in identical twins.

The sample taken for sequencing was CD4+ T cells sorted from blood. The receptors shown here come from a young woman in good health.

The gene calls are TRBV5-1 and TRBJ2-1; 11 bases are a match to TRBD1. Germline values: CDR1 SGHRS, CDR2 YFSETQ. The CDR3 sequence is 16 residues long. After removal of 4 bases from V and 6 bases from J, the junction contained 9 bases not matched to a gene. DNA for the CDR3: TGCGCCAGCAGCCCGAACCCCGGGACAGGGGGCAATGAGCAGTTCTTC. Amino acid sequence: CASSPNPGTGGNEQFF.

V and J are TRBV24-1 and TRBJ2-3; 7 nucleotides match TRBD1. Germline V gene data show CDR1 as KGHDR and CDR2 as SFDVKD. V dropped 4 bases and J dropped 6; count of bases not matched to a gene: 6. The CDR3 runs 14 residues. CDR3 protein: CATSEGTAGDTQYF. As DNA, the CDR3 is TGTGCCACCAGTGAGGGGACAGCCGGGGATACGCAGTATTTT.

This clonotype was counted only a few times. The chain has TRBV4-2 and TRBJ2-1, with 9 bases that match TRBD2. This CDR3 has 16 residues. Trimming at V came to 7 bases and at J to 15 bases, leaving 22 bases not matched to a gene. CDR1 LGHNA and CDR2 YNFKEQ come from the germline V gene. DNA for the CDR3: TGTGCCAGCACCCCTGGGGGAGCGGGGGGTTCCGGGGTTCCGTTCTTC. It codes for CASTPGGAGGSGVPFF.

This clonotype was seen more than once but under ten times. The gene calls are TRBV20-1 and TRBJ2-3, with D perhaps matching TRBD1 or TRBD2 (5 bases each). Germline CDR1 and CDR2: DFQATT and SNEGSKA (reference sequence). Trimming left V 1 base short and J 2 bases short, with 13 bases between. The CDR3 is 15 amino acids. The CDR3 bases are TGCAGTGCTAGAGGATTTAGGGACCCCACAGATACGCAGTATTTT. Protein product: CSARGFRDPTDTQYF.

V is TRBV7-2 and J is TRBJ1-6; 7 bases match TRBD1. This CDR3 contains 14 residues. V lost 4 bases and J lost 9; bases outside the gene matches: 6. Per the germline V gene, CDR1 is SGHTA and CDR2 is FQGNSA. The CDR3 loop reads CASSSDRDSSPLHF. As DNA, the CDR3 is TGTGCCAGCAGCTCCGACAGGGATTCTTCACCCCTCCACTTT.

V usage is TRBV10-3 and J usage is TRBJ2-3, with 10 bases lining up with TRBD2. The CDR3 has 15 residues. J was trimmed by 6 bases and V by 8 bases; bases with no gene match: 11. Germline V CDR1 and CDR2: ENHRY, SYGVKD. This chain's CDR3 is CAIAYPAGGVDTQYF. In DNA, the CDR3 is TGTGCCATCGCATATCCAGCGGGAGGGGTCGATACGCAGTATTTT.

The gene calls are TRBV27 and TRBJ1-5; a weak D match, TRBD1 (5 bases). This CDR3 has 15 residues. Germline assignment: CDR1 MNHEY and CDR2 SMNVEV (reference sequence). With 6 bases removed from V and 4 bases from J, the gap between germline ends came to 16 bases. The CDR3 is CASSPNGGSNQPQHF. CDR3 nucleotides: TGTGCCAGCAGCCCGAACGGGGGAAGTAATCAGCCCCAGCATTTT.

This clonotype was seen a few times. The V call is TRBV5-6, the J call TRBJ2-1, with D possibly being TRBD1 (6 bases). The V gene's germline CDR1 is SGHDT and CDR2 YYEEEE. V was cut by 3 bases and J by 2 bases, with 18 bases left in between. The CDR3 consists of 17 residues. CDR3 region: CASSSPRWQGTYNEQFF. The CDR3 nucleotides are TGTGCCAGCAGCTCGCCCCGGTGGCAGGGGACCTACAATGAGCAGTTCTTC. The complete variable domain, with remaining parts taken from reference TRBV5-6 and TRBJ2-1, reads DAGVTQSPTHLIKTRGQQVTLRCSPKSGHDTVSWYQQALGQGPQFIFQYYEEEERQRGNFPDRFSGHQFPNYSSELNVNALLLGDSALYLCASSSPRWQGTYNEQFFGPGTRLTVL.

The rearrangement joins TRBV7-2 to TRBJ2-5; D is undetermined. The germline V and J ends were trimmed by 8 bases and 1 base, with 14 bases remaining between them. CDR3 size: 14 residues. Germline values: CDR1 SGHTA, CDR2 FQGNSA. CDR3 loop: CASQKRTLQETQYF. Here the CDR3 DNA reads TGTGCCAGCCAAAAAAGGACCCTCCAAGAGACCCAGTACTTC.

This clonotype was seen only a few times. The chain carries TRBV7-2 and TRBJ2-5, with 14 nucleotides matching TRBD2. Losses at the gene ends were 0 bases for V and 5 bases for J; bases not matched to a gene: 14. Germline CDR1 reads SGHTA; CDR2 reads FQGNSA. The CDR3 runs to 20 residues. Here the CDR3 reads CASSLAWKRGTSGSKETQYF. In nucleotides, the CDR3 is TGTGCCAGCAGCTTAGCTTGGAAGAGAGGGACTAGCGGGAGTAAGGAGACCCAGTACTTC.

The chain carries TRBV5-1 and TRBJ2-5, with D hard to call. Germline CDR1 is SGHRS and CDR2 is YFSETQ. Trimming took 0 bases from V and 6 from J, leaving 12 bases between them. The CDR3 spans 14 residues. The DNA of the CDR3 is TGCGCCAGCAGCTTGGTCGGCAGTGGACAGACCCAGTACTTC. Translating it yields CASSLVGSGQTQYF.

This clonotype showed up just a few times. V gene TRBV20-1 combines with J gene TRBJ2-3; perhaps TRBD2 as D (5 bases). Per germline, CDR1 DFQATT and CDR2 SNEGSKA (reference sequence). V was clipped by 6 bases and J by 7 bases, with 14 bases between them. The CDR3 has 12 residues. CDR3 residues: CSALAGQNTQYF. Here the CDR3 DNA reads TGCAGTGCCCTAGCTGGCCAAAATACGCAGTATTTT.

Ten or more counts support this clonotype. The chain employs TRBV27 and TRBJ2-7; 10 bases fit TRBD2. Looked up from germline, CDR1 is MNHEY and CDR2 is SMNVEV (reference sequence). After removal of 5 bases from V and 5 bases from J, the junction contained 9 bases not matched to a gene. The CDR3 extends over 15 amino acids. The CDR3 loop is CASSRSGRAYHEQYF. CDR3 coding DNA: TGTGCCAGCAGTAGAAGCGGGAGGGCCTACCACGAGCAGTACTTC.

The CDR3 here is CASSSQTDTQYF. CDR3 bases: TGTGCCAGTAGTTCTCAAACAGATACGCAGTATTTT. The genes are TRBV19 and TRBJ2-3, with D hard to call. This CDR3 comprises 12 residues. V dropped 5 bases and J dropped 3 bases, with 6 bases sitting between them. Germline V gene data show CDR1 as LNHDA and CDR2 as SQIVND (reference sequence).

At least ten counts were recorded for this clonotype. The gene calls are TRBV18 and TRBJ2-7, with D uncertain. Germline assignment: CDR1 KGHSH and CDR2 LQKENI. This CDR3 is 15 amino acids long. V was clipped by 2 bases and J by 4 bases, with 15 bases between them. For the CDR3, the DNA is TGTGCCAGCTCACCAGCTGCGATCCCTGGGTACGAGCAGTACTTC. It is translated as CASSPAAIPGYEQYF.

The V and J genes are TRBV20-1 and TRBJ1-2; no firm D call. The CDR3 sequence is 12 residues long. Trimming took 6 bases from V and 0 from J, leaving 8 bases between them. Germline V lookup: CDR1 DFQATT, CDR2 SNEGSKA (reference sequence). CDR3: CSATPSNYGYTF. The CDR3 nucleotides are TGCAGTGCCACACCCTCTAACTATGGCTACACCTTC.

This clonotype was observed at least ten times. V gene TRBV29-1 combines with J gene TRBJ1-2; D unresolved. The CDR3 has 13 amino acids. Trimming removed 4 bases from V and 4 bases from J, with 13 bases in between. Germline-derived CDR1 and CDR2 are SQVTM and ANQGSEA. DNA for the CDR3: TGCAGCGTTGGCAGTGCAGGCGCCTATGGCTACACCTTC. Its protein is CSVGSAGAYGYTF.

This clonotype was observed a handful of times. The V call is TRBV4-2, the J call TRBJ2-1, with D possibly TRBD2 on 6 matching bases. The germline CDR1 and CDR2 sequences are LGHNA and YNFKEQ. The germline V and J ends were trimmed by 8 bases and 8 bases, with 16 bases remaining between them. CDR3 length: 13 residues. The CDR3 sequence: CASAPRSGDEQFF. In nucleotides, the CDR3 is TGTGCCAGCGCCCCGCGATCGGGGGATGAGCAGTTCTTC.

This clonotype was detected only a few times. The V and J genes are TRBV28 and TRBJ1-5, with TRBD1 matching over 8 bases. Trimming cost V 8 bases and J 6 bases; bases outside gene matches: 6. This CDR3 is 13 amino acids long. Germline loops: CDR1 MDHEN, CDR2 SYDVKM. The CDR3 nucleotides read TGTGCCAGCTCCCAGACAGGGGTTCAGCCCCAGCATTTT. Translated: CASSQTGVQPQHF.

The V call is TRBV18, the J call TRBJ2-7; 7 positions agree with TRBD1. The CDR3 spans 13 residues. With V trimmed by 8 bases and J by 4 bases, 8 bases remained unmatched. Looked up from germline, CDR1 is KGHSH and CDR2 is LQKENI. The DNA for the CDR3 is TGTGCCAGCGCGACAGGGTCTTTATACGAGCAGTACTTC. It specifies CASATGSLYEQYF. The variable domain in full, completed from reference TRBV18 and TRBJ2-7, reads NAGVMQNPRHLVRRRGQEARLRCSPMKGHSHVYWYRQLPEEGLKFMVYLQKENIIDESGMPKERFSAEFPKEGPSILRIQQVVRGDSAAYFCASATGSLYEQYFGPGTRLTVT.

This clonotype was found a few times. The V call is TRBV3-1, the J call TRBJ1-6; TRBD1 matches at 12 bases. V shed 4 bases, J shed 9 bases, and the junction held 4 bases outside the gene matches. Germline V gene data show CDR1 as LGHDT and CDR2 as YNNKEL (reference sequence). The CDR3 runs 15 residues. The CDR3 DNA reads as TGTGCCAGCAGCCCGGGACAGGGGGCAAGTTCACCCCTCCACTTT. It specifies CASSPGQGASSPLHF.

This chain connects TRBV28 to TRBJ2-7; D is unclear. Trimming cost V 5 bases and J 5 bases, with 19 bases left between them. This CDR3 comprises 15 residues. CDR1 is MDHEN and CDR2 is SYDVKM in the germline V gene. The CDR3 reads CASSNQRPSSHEQYF. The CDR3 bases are TGTGCCAGCAGTAATCAGCGACCCAGCAGCCACGAGCAGTACTTC. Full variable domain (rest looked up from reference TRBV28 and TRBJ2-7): DVKVTQSSRYLVKRTGEKVFLECVQDMDHENMFWYRQDPGLGLRLIYFSYDVKMKEKGDIPEGYSVSREKKERFSLILESASTNQTSMYLCASSNQRPSSHEQYFGPGTRLTVT.

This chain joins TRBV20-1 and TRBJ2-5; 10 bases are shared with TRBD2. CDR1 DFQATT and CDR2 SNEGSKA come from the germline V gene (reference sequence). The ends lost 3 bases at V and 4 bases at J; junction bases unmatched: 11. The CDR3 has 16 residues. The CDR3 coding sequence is TGCAGTGCTAGCAGTGCGTCTAGCGGGAGTAGAGAGACCCAGTACTTC. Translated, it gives CSASSASSGSRETQYF.

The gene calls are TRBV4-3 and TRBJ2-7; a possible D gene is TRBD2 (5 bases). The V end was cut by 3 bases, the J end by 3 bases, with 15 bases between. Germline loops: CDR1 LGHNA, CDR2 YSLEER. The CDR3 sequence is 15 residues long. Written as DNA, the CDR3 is TGCGCCAGCAGCCACGATAAAGCCGGGAACTACGAGCAGTACTTC. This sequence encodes CASSHDKAGNYEQYF.